What follows are 13 T cell receptor beta chains derived from one specimen sequenced in a study of Ad26.COV2.S vaccination and SARS-CoV-2 variants. Produced via immunoSEQ multiplex PCR; TCRdb's table is partial and in-frame only. Among approximately 410,000 clones listed, roughly 90% were seen once. Treatment noted: 15 to 20 received Ad26.COV2.S at low or high dose, single or two shots; about 5 received placebo; per-sample allocation not given. At day 63 after the first vaccine or placebo injection, samples were drawn. The sample here was peripheral blood, taken in a trial of Ad26.COV2.S vaccine versus placebo. Receptors were obtained from a person aged 18 to 59 who received the Ad26.COV2.S COVID-19 vaccine or a placebo.

The rearrangement uses TRBV19 and TRBJ2-7, with 10 positions matching TRBD1. Germline loops: CDR1 LNHDA, CDR2 SQIVND (reference sequence). The CDR3 spans 16 residues. V dropped 5 bases and J dropped 0; count of bases not matched to a gene: 7. The CDR3 here is CASSGPGQGSSYEQYF. The CDR3 nucleotides read TGTGCCAGTAGTGGACCGGGACAGGGGAGCTCCTACGAGCAGTACTTC.

The V call is TRBV29-1, the J call TRBJ1-1; 7 bases align to TRBD1. CDR3 length: 12 residues. The V and J ends lost 7 bases and 2 bases, in that order; junction bases with no gene match: 4. Germline lookup yields CDR1 SQVTM and CDR2 ANQGSEA. The CDR3 protein is CSGRQGNTEAFF. In nucleotides, the CDR3 is TGCAGCGGTCGACAGGGAAACACTGAAGCTTTCTTT.

The chain uses TRBV6-5 and TRBJ1-1; D may be TRBD1 (6 bases). The CDR3 has 14 amino acids. The V gene's germline CDR1 is MNHEY and CDR2 SVGAGI. V was pared by 8 bases and J by 3 bases, with 16 bases between. CDR3 nucleotides: TGTGCCAGCGCCCGATCCTGGGGGCACACTGAAGCTTTCTTT. Encoded protein: CASARSWGHTEAFF.

The rearrangement uses TRBV7-6 and TRBJ1-1, with D perhaps matching TRBD1 (6 bases). This CDR3 has 13 residues. The germline gives CDR1 SGHVS, CDR2 FNYEAQ. The V gene lost 2 bases and the J gene lost 8 bases, with 12 bases spanning the gap. CDR3 DNA: TGTGCCAGCAGCTTACGGAGGGGGGGGGAAGCTTTCTTT. Translation gives CASSLRRGGEAFF.

V usage is TRBV4-3 and J usage is TRBJ2-7; 7 bases agree with TRBD1. The V gene end was trimmed by 0 bases and the J gene end by 3 bases; junction bases not matched to a gene: 8. The length of the CDR3 is 16 residues. CDR1 and CDR2 from the germline V gene are LGHNA and YSLEER. The CDR3 here is CASSQDSSTGLYEQYF. CDR3 sequence (DNA): TGCGCCAGCAGCCAAGATTCGTCGACAGGGCTCTACGAGCAGTACTTC.

The rearrangement links TRBV10-3 to TRBJ2-7; D might be TRBD1 (5 bases). V lost 4 bases, J lost 0 bases, and 10 bases lay in between. This CDR3 has 14 amino acids. CDR1 is ENHRY and CDR2 is SYGVKD in the germline V gene. CDR3 DNA: TGTGCCATCAGTGGCAGGGAAAACTCCTACGAGCAGTACTTC. It yields the protein CAISGRENSYEQYF.

The gene calls are TRBV28 and TRBJ2-3; no clear D gene. This CDR3 contains 14 residues. V shed 4 bases and J shed 2 bases, with 10 bases lying between them. Looked up from germline, CDR1 is MDHEN and CDR2 is SYDVKM. The DNA for the CDR3 is TGTGCCAGCAGTTACGCAGGAAACACAGATACGCAGTATTTT. This gives the protein CASSYAGNTDTQYF.

J is TRBJ1-6 and V is TRBV28, with unresolved D. CDR3 length equals 15 residues. V was shortened by 6 bases and J by 7 bases, with 16 bases between the two germline ends. The germline CDR1 and CDR2 sequences are MDHEN and SYDVKM. The CDR3: CASSPPAGANSPLHF. CDR3 DNA sequence: TGTGCCAGCAGCCCTCCGGCCGGCGCAAATTCACCCCTCCACTTT.

The chain has TRBV4-1 and TRBJ1-6; D unresolved. Germline CDR1 MGHRA, CDR2 YSYEKL. The CDR3 sequence is 17 residues long. The V and J ends lost 0 bases and 0 bases respectively, with 9 bases between them. The CDR3 reads CASSQDAVSSYNSPLHF. The CDR3 DNA follows: TGCGCCAGCAGCCAAGATGCGGTGAGCTCCTATAATTCACCCCTCCACTTT.

The CDR3 DNA is TGCGCCAGCAGCCAAGTAACAGGGCTAAAGACCCAGTACTTC. Translating it yields CASSQVTGLKTQYF. The chain employs TRBV4-1 and TRBJ2-5; D possibly corresponds to TRBD1 (6 bases). Germline CDR1 is MGHRA and CDR2 is YSYEKL. The CDR3 extends over 14 amino acids. The V end was cut by 1 base, the J end by 6 bases, with 12 bases between.

The rearrangement links TRBV28 to TRBJ1-6, with D maybe TRBD1 (6 bases). V lost 5 bases to trimming and J lost 6 bases, with 14 bases between them. The CDR3 is 15 residues long. Germline CDR1 reads MDHEN; CDR2 reads SYDVKM. The CDR3 DNA reads TGTGCCAGCAGTCCCACCCGGACAGTTAATTCACCCCTCCACTTT. This encodes CASSPTRTVNSPLHF.

This rearrangement joins TRBV29-1 to TRBJ2-1; tentative D call: TRBD2 (7 bases). V lost 6 bases, J lost 6 bases, and 18 bases lay in between. The CDR3 extends over 14 amino acids. The germline V gene encodes CDR1 SQVTM and CDR2 ANQGSEA. CDR3 DNA sequence: TGCAGCGTGACCTCGGGGGGCCGGGGCAATGAGCAGTTCTTC. Its translation: CSVTSGGRGNEQFF.

This clone is a singleton in its sample. The chain couples TRBV7-3 to TRBJ2-3, with TRBD1 matching over 10 bases. CDR3 length: 14 residues. V trimming: 5 bases; J trimming: 6 bases; junction bases outside the gene matches: 5. Germline V CDR1 and CDR2: SGHTA, FQGTGA. CDR3: CASSKTGGADTQYF. The CDR3, as DNA: TGTGCCAGCAGCAAGACAGGGGGCGCGGATACGCAGTATTTT.